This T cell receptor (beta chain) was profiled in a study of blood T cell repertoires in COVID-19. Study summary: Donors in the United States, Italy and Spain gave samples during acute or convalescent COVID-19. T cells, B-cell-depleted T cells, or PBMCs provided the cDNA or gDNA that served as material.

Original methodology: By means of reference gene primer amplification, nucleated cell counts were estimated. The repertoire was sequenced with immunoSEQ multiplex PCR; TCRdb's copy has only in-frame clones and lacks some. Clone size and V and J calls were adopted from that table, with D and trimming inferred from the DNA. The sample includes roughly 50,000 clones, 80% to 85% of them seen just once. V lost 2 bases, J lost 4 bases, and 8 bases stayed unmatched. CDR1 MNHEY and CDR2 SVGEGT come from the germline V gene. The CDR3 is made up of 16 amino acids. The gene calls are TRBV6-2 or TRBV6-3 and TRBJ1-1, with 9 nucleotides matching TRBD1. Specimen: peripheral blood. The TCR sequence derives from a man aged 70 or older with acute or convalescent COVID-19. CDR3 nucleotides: TGTGCCAGCAGTTACCCACAGGGGGCGAGGAGCACTGAAGCTTTCTTT. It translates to CASSYPQGARSTEAFF.